What follows describes a single T cell receptor beta chain. Antigen unknown. These data originate in a study of breast tumors, draining lymph nodes, adjacent tissues. Study-wide findings and caveats: Tumor T cell lymph node origin was a supported hypothesis, not proven. Tumor repertoires ranked between lymph nodes and nontumor tissue in diversity, with V and J gene preferences. Luminal-like breast cancer showed significantly greater tumor-nontumor repertoire similarity than basal-like breast cancer did. The data were judged consistent with most tumor T cells coming from lymph node and expanding in tumor.

Looked up from germline, CDR1 is SGHRS and CDR2 is YFSETQ. The V gene lost 5 bases and the J gene lost 5 bases, with 6 bases spanning the gap. The length of the CDR3 is 11 residues. MiXCR was run by TCRdb on the multiplex PCR reads, yielding one entry per CDR3 protein. In the table there are just over 30,000 distinct CDR3 sequences, about 60% of which are singletons. This sequence was found in a female donor with breast cancer. Some clones in this sample may be carry-over from other donors' samples. Sequences were obtained from breast tumor tissue. This chain uses TRBV5-1 with TRBJ2-3, with D unresolved. CDR3 bases: TGCGCCAGCAGGGAAGGAGATACGCAGTATTTT. It codes for CASREGDTQYF.